This TCR beta chain was found in a study of PD-1 blockade in classical Hodgkin lymphoma. Study overall: Patients in the cohort were put on intravenous nivolumab, 3 mg/kg every 2 weeks. Study-wide findings and caveats: What drove the repertoire differences, possibly disease activity or prior therapy, has not been defined.

Germline values: CDR1 MRHNA, CDR2 SNTAGT. The CDR3 sequence is 15 residues long. The V and J ends lost 3 bases and 0 bases respectively, with 9 bases between them. After autologous stem cell transplantation all patients relapsed, and prior brentuximab vedotin exposure differed between cohorts. The patients, who had relapsed/refractory classical Hodgkin lymphoma, achieved best responses of complete response, partial response or progressive disease. This clone was seen a few times. Its antigen remains unknown. The protocol was immunoSEQ multiplex PCR, while the TCRdb copy is restricted to in-frame clones and leaves out a portion. The sample lists 120,000 to 150,000 clones, about 78% occurring once.

This material consisted of peripheral blood mononuclear cells (PBMCs), taken before the second cycle of nivolumab. The gene calls are TRBV6-4 and TRBJ2-1; the D call may be TRBD1 or TRBD2 (5 bases each). The receptor was isolated from a human donor with classical Hodgkin lymphoma. The CDR3, as DNA: TGTGCCAGCAGTGAAAGGGGACCCTCCTACAATGAGCAGTTCTTC. Amino acids: CASSERGPSYNEQFF.